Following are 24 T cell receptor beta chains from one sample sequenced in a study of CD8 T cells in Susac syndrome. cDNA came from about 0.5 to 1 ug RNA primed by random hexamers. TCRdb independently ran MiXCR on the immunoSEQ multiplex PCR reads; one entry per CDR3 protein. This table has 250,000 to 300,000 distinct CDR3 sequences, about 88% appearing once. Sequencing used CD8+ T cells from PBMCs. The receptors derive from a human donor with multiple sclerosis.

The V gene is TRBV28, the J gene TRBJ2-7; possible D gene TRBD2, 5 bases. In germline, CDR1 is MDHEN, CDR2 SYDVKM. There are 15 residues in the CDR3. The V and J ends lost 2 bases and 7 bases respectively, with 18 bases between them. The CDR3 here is CASSLLTDKPGEQYF. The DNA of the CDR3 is TGTGCCAGCAGTTTACTTACCGACAAGCCGGGAGAGCAGTACTTC.

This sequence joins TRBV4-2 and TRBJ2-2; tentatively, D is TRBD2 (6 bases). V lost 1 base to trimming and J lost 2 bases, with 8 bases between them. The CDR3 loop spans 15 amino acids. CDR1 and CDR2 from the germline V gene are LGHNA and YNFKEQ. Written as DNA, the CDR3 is TGTGCCAGCAGCCAAGTAGCGGATAACACCGGGGAGCTGTTTTTT. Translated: CASSQVADNTGELFF.

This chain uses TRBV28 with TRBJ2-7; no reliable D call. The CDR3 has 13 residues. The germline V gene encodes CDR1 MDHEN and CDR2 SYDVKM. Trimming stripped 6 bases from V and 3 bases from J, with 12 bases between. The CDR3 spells CASSPTPSYEQYF. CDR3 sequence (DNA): TGTGCCAGCAGCCCCACCCCAAGCTACGAGCAGTACTTC.

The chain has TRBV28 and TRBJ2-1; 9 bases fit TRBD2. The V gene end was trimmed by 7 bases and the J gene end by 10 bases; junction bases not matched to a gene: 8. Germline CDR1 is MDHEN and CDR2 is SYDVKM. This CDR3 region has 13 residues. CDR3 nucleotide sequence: TGTGCCAGCACCCGGGGACTAGCACGAGAGCAGTTCTTC. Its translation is CASTRGLAREQFF.

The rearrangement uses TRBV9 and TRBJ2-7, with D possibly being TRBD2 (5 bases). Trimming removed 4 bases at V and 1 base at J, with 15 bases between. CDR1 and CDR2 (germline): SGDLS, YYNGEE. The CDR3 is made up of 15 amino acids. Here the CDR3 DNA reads TGTGCCAGCAGCCCAAGGGTTTCGGGGTCCTACGAGCAGTACTTC. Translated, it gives CASSPRVSGSYEQYF.

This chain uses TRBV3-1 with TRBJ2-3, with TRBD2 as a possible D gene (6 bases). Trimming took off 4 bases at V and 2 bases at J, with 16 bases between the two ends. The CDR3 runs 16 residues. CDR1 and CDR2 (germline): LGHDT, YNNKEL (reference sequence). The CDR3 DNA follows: TGTGCCAGCAGCCCTGGCGGGGACCCCTACACAGATACGCAGTATTTT. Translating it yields CASSPGGDPYTDTQYF.

CDR3 bases: TGTGCCAGCAGATGGACAGGTCAAGAGACCCAGTACTTC. It is translated as CASRWTGQETQYF. This chain connects TRBV5-6 to TRBJ2-5; 7 nucleotides line up with TRBD1. With 5 bases clipped from V and 2 bases from J, the junction kept 3 bases outside the gene matches. The CDR3 is made up of 13 amino acids. Germline lookup yields CDR1 SGHDT and CDR2 YYEEEE.

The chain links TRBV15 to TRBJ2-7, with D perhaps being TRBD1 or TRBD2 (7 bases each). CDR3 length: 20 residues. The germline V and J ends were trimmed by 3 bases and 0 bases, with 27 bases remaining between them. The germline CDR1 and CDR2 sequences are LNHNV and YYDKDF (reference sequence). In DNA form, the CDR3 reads TGTGCCACCAGCAGCCCTGTCGTTGGGGGGGACAGCCACGACTCCTACGAGCAGTACTTC. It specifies CATSSPVVGGDSHDSYEQYF. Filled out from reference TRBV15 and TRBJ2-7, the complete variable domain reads DAMVIQNPRYQVTQFGKPVTLSCSQTLNHNVMYWYQQKSSQAPKLLFHYYDKDFNNEADTPDNFQSRRPNTSFCFLDIRSPGLGDTAMYLCATSSPVVGGDSHDSYEQYFGPGTRLTVT.

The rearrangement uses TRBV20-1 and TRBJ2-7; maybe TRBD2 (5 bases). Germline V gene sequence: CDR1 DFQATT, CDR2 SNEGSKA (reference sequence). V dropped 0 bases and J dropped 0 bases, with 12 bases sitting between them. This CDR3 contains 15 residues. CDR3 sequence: CSARDNIRGSYEQYF. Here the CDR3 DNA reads TGCAGTGCTAGAGATAACATCCGGGGCTCCTACGAGCAGTACTTC.

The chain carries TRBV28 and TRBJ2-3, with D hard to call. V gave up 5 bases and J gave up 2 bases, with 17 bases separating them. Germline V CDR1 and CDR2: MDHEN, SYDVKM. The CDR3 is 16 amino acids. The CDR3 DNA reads TGTGCCAGCAGTACACCGCAGGACGGGCCCACAGATACGCAGTATTTT. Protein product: CASSTPQDGPTDTQYF.

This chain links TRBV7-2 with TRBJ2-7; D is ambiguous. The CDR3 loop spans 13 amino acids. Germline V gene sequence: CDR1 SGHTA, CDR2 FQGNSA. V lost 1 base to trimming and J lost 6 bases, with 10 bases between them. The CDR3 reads CASSLDLGSEQYF. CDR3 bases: TGTGCCAGCAGCTTAGATCTAGGAAGCGAGCAGTACTTC.

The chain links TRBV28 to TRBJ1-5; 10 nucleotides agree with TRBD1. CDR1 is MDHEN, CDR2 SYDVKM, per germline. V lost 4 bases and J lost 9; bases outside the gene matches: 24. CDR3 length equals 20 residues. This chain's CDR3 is CASSSPIGTGADPVMWPQHF. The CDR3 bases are TGTGCCAGCAGTTCCCCCATTGGGACAGGGGCCGACCCAGTGATGTGGCCCCAGCATTTT.

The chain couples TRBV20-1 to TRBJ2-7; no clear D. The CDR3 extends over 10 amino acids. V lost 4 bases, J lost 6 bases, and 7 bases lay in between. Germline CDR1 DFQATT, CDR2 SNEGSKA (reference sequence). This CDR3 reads CSANLREQYF. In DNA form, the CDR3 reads TGCAGTGCTAATCTACGCGAGCAGTACTTC.

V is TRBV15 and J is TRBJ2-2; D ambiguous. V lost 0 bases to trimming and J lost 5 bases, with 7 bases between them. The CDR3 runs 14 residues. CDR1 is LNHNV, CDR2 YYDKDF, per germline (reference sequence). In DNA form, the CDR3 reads TGTGCCACCAGCAGAGATGCCGAAACCGGGGAGCTGTTTTTT. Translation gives CATSRDAETGELFF. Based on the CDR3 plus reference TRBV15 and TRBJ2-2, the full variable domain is DAMVIQNPRYQVTQFGKPVTLSCSQTLNHNVMYWYQQKSSQAPKLLFHYYDKDFNNEADTPDNFQSRRPNTSFCFLDIRSPGLGDTAMYLCATSRDAETGELFFGEGSRLTVL.

The CDR3 loop reads CASSPGEQFYEQYF. CDR3 in DNA: TGTGCCAGCAGTCCGGGGGAGCAGTTCTACGAGCAGTACTTC. This sequence joins TRBV27 and TRBJ2-7; the D gene is possibly TRBD2 (6 bases). CDR1 MNHEY and CDR2 SMNVEV come from the germline V gene (reference sequence). This CDR3 comprises 14 residues. Trimming removed 5 bases from V and 3 bases from J, with 14 bases in between.

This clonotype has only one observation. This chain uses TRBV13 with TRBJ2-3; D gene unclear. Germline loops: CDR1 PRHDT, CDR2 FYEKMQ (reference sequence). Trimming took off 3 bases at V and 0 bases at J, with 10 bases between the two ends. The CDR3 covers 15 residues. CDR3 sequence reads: CASSLSPKSTDTQYF. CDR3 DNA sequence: TGTGCCAGCAGCTTGAGCCCGAAGAGCACAGATACGCAGTATTTT.

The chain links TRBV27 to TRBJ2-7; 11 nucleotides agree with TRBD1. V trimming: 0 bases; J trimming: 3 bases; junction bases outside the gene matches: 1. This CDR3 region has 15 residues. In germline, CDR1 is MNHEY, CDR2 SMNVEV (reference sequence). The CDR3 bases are TGTGCCAGCAGTTTATCCGGGACAGGGGGCTACGAGCAGTACTTC. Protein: CASSLSGTGGYEQYF.

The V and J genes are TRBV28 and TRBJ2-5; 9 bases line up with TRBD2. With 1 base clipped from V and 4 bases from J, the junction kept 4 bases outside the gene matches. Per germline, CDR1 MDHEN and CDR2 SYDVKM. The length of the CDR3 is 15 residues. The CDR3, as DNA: TGTGCCAGCAGTTTATATCAAGCGGGAGGAGAGACCCAGTACTTC. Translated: CASSLYQAGGETQYF.

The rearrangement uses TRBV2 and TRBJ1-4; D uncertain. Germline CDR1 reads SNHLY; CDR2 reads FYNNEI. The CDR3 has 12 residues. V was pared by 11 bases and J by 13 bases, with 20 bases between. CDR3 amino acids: CACYVNPAGLFF. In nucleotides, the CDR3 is TGTGCCTGCTACGTAAACCCCGCTGGACTGTTTTTT.

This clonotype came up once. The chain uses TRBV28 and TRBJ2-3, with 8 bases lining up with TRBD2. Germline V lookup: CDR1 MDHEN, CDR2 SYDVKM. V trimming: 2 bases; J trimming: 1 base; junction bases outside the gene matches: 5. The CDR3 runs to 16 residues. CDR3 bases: TGTGCCAGCAGTTTACCGGTCGGGAGGGGCACAGATACGCAGTATTTT. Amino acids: CASSLPVGRGTDTQYF.

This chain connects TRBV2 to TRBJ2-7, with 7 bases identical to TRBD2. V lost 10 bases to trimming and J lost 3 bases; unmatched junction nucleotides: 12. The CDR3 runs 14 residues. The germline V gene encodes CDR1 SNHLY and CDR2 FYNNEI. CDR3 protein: CATLGASGNYEQYF. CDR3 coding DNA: TGTGCCACCCTTGGGGCTAGCGGTAACTACGAGCAGTACTTC. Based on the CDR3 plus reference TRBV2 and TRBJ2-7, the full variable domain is EPEVTQTPSHQVTQMGQEVILRCVPISNHLYFYWYRQILGQKVEFLVSFYNNEISEKSEIFDDQFSVERPDGSNFTLKIRSTKLEDSAMYFCATLGASGNYEQYFGPGTRLTVT.

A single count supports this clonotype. CDR3 residues: CASSGGGQTDTQYF. CDR3 nucleotides: TGTGCCAGCAGCGGGGGAGGGCAAACAGATACGCAGTATTTT. The chain links TRBV11-2 to TRBJ2-3; 7 bases match TRBD2. CDR1 is SGHAT, CDR2 FQNNGV, per germline. The CDR3 spans 14 residues. The J segment lost 3 bases and the V segment lost 5 bases, leaving 5 bases of the junction unmatched.

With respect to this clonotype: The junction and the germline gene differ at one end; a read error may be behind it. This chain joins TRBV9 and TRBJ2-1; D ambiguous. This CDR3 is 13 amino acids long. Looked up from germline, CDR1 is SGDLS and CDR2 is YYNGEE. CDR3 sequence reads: CASGPNSCNEQFF. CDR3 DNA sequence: TGTGCCAGCGGGCCGAACTCCTGCAATGAGCAGTTCTTC.

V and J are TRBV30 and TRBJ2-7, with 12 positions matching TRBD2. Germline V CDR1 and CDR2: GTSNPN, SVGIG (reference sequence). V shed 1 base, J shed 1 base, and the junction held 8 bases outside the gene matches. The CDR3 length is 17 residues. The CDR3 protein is CAWSARLAGAHSYEQYF. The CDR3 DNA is TGTGCCTGGAGTGCCCGACTAGCGGGAGCACATTCCTACGAGCAGTACTTC.